This T cell receptor (beta chain) is drawn from a study of cytomegalovirus exposure and HLA in healthy donors (dated by TCRdb to about 2017). For the study in its entirety: An earlier analysis of 587 of the donors reported about 260 Gb of sequence data and around 120 million unique TCR beta sequences obtained from 180 million or so T cells. An early release that covered approximately 600 HLA-typed donors contained about 290 gigabases of sequencing data and 65 million to 100 million unique TCR sequences. The genetic ancestry cluster associated with self-reported Caucasian donors included roughly four fifths of the approximately 430 genotyped donors. The study aimed to test whether signatures of past pathogen exposure could be identified by cataloging public T cell receptors. The study profiled the T cell repertoires of hundreds of subjects by immunosequencing and related them to cytomegalovirus serostatus. Besides the first cohort of hundreds of subjects, a separate validation cohort made up of over 95 different subjects was used. To predict cytomegalovirus infection status, the study combined high-throughput TCR immunosequencing, statistical association of individual TCRs with disease status, and machine learning. A later analysis re-examined previously published TCR beta repertoires from just over 650 donors and added high-resolution HLA genotyping to investigate patterns of TCR occurrence. Rather than using new phenotypic data, the later analysis identified candidate immune exposures from TCR beta sequences and from how often those sequences occurred across donors. In an earlier analysis of a few hundred of the donors, high-throughput TCR beta sequencing was used to judge whether each TCR beta V gene segment behaved as functional or pseudogenic. Donor age, sex, ethnicity and CMV serostatus were compiled together with the repertoire data. A later genetic analysis took genome-wide SNP genotypes for about 65% of the roughly 670 donors and used that subset as a discovery cohort. All discovery cohort repertoires had been generated using a single sequencing platform. Class I and class II HLA loci were covered by the typing at four-digit resolution. The number of typed donors differed by locus: roughly 629-640 for A, B, C, DRB1 and DQB1; 500 to 550 for DQA1; around 580 for DPA1; and around 450 for DPB1. Because of strong linkage in the cohort, 5 or 6 DR-DQ haplotypes were treated as single units for association and clustering. Among around 400 genotyped donors of the cohort, an average of roughly 240,000 unique TCR beta nucleotide sequences were sequenced per donor, roughly a sixth of them non-productive.

This clone was detected once. The specificity of this receptor is unknown. Per-base quality was not reported, and no clone a single base away is much larger than it. Library construction relied on the immunoSEQ multiplex PCR assay. For the multiplex PCR, a mixture combining 60 forward primers for TCR Vbeta segments and 13 reverse primers for TCR Jbeta segments was used. The CDR3 region of rearranged TCR beta genes was amplified from genomic DNA by a multiplex PCR assay. The Illumina HiSeq System was used to sequence the amplified TCR beta libraries as 87-base-pair reads. The authors processed their data as follows. Across the 666 repertoires, a later analysis counted about 81 million unique TCR beta chains, 9 million to 14 million of which were shared by at least two donors. To remove PCR and sequencing errors, raw reads were error-corrected and collapsed into unique sequences using a nearest-neighbor algorithm that merged closely related sequences. CDR3 sequences were aligned to IMGT reference sequences to assign V, D and J gene segments. Each retained sequence needed at least a six-nucleotide match to both a V gene segment and a J gene segment. Rearrangements were classified as productive when the CDR3 lacked stop codons and remained in frame with V and J, and all other rearrangements were classified as non-productive. Following IMGT convention, CDR3 was defined as the stretch from the second conserved V-encoded cysteine up to the conserved J-encoded phenylalanine. Sequences without an unambiguous match to a single V gene segment were excluded from the earlier analysis of about 600 of the donors. An earlier analysis of some 610 of the donors called V segments functional above 56.7% productive rearrangements and segregating when the between-donor standard deviation exceeded 5%. A statistical classification framework was built for diagnosing cytomegalovirus status from the catalog of TCR beta chain sequences. V and J gene assignment, in a later analysis, came from comparing TCR nucleotide sequences with IMGT/GENE-DB human TR gene sequences. In a later analysis, CDR3 sequences and most-parsimonious VDJ recombination scenarios were assigned using the TCRdist pipeline. A later analysis defined each TCR beta chain by its CDR3 amino acid sequence plus V-gene family, and excluded reads lacking a unique V-gene family. To address suspected cross-contamination and a sequencing artifact, a later analysis removed a few hundred highly shared, low-generation-probability nucleotide sequences. In a later analysis, a clonal expansion index was calculated for each public chain from normalized within-repertoire ranks of inferred template counts. A later analysis computed generation probabilities with a VDJ recombination model fitted to out-of-frame rearrangements, and checked the results against IGoR. Hypergeometric tests were used in a later analysis to score TCR-TCR, TCR-HLA and TCR-CMV co-occurrence, with a repertoire-size bias correction applied to the TCR pairs. In a later analysis, false discovery rates were estimated by permuting HLA or CMV assignments 20 times. A later analysis grouped co-occurring TCRs with DBSCAN, adding TCRdist sequence similarity when clustering within HLA-allele-positive subsets. Repertoires with fewer than 30,000 or more than 120,000 public chains, plus five repertoires with anomalous nucleotide sharing, were excluded from co-occurrence clustering. TCRdb obtained this table from immuneACCESS and retained in-frame rearrangements with V and J assigned. These tables miss some clones; where compared with another copy, unresolved V genes account for less than half of the shortfall, and the remainder is unexplained. The DNA was the basis for D and trimming; V, J and clone size are from that table. The sample table records 150,000 or so clones; roughly four fifths of these occur just once. The top ten hold about 3% of the sample.

The cohort was made up of approximately 700 healthy bone marrow donors. Cohort members were all nominally healthy when sampled, although unrecorded immune exposures were likely present. The donor tested CMV seropositive and was one of the 289 seropositive cohort members. A peripheral blood sample was collected from each donor, and TCR beta sequencing was performed on peripheral blood mononuclear cells. The Qiagen DNeasy Blood Extraction Kit was used to extract genomic DNA from the blood cell samples. Overall study outcomes, separate from this receptor: Roughly uniform sequencing depth across donors was assumed in presence/absence analyses, although this assumption may not hold. In a later analysis, the rate of TCR association differed among HLA loci, with DRB1 alleles having the most associated TCRs and HLA-C alleles having the fewest. A group of highly shared sequence variants was considered likely to be a technical artifact of the sequencing pipeline. This cohort had only TCR beta chains sequenced, and the lack of alpha or paired-chain data limited which features could be detected. In both the original and validation cohorts, the classifier was reported to diagnose cytomegalovirus status with high specificity and sensitivity. Some IMGT-functional V segments, including TRBV6-2 and TRBV6-3, could not be distinguished by the 87-base-pair reads and were therefore excluded. When HLA alleles, especially DR and DQ, strongly co-occurred, TCR associations were difficult to assign to individual alleles. The authors suggested that the approach could potentially be extended to other disease states and immunological phenotypes. In vitro tests confirmed that a few of the cytomegalovirus-associated TCR beta chains recognize cytomegalovirus antigens. Several of the top co-occurrence clusters appeared to be linked to parvovirus B19, influenza, CMV and Epstein-Barr virus, according to a later analysis. CMV serostatus was the only immune exposure information available for the cohort. A further reported finding was that TCR beta sequences accurately predicted the HLA-A and HLA-B alleles for most subjects in the first cohort. A later analysis associated some 17,000 TCR beta sequences with specific HLA alleles at a false discovery rate of 0.05. An association between a missense DCLRE1C variant and V-gene and J-gene trimming of TCR beta chains was found in a later genetic analysis and replicated in an independent cohort. In a later analysis, HLA-associated TCR beta chains showed more clonal expansion and lower generation probabilities than non-associated chains that were equally common. Across donors, most TCR sequences were observed very rarely, whereas some public TCRs were present in many individuals. Roughly 15 rarely observed V segments, including chromosome 9 orphons, were excluded from the earlier analysis of about 500 of the donors because counts were too low. In a later analysis, most CMV-associated TCR beta chains were found to appear HLA-restricted, with HLA associations seemingly driven largely by CMV exposure. An earlier analysis of around 540 of the donors showed that most TCR beta V segments appeared in productive rearrangements either about 87% or about 30% of the time, which broadly matched IMGT annotations. The study gave a list of 150 to 200 TCR beta chains associated with cytomegalovirus. Correlated functional status among segregating V segments might reflect linkage disequilibrium, but an unknown experimental factor could not be ruled out. In a later genetic analysis, fewer N-insertions in productive TCRs were reported among donors in an Asian-associated ancestry cluster than the 666-donor mean. Because some donors lacked HLA typing at each locus, the association tests relied only on the typed subset.

The junction shows trimming of 5 bases on V and 4 bases on J, and the gene matches do not reach 7 bases of it. The CDR3 covers 16 residues, taking in both the cysteine and the phenylalanine. Only the CDR3 portion is preserved as DNA: 48 bases, with reading frame beginning at the first base. As encoded in the germline V gene (reference sequence), CDR1 is MNHEY while CDR2 is SMNVEV. The sequence links TRBV27 to TRBJ2-1, with 11 central nucleotides matching TRBD2. This receptor was obtained from a man aged 40-49 years in good health and CMV-seropositive. The sequenced sample consisted of PBMCs. The nucleotide sequence is TGTGCCAGCAGTCCATCGGGACTAGCGGAATACAATGAGCAGTTCTTC. This yields the protein CASSPSGLAEYNEQFF.